Below are 28 T cell receptor beta chains sequenced from a single sample in a study of control samples from healthy donors and cancer patients. Only in-frame clones appear in the TCRdb table, and some are missing; sequencing was by immunoSEQ multiplex PCR. This listing includes under 200,000 clones. The sample consisted of blood. The receptors here all came from a woman in her twenties or thirties in good health.

On this clone: This same CDR3 is encoded by further DNA sequences in the sample. V and J are TRBV18 and TRBJ2-5, with D perhaps given as TRBD1 or TRBD2 (5 bases each). CDR3 length: 13 amino acids. Between the trimmed V and J ends, which lost 2 bases and 1 base, there was a span of 5 bases. Germline V lookup: CDR1 KGHSH, CDR2 LQKENI. CDR3 in DNA: TGTGCCAGCTCACCAGGGGGCCAAGAGACCCAGTACTTC. Its translation is CASSPGGQETQYF.

The V and J genes are TRBV5-4 and TRBJ1-1; no clear D. The CDR3 spans 13 residues. Trimming pared 1 base from V and 1 base from J, leaving 5 bases between. The germline gives CDR1 SGHNT, CDR2 YYREEE (reference sequence). The CDR3 nucleotides are TGTGCCAGCAGCTTGTTAGAGAACACTGAAGCTTTCTTT. Residues: CASSLLENTEAFF.

The chain is built from TRBV19 and TRBJ1-1, with D perhaps matching TRBD1 (6 bases). The CDR3 runs 16 residues. From germline, CDR1 is LNHDA and CDR2 SQIVND (reference sequence). The V end lost 7 bases, the J end lost 2 bases, and 20 bases lay between the germline ends. CDR3 loop: CASNRGGGRLNTEAFF. DNA of the CDR3: TGTGCCAGTAATAGGGGTGGGGGCCGCCTAAACACTGAAGCTTTCTTT. The variable domain in full, completed from reference TRBV19 and TRBJ1-1, reads DGGITQSPKYLFRKEGQNVTLSCEQNLNHDAMYWYRQDPGQGLRLIYYSQIVNDFQKGDIAEGYSVSREKKESFPLTVTSAQKNPTAFYLCASNRGGGRLNTEAFFGQGTRLTVV.

J is TRBJ1-1 and V is TRBV3-1 (or the pseudogene TRBV3-2), with 7 positions matching TRBD1. The CDR3 loop spans 14 amino acids. J gave up 6 bases and V 5 bases, and 9 bases lay outside the gene matches. Germline CDR1 reads LGHDT; CDR2 reads YNNKEL (reference sequence). CDR3 protein: CASSSPGGRAEAFF. The CDR3 DNA follows: TGTGCCAGCAGCTCACCAGGGGGAAGGGCTGAAGCTTTCTTT.

With respect to this clone: One end of the junction fails to match germline, which may point to a read error. The chain joins TRBV7-6 to TRBJ1-3; TRBD1 agrees at 9 bases. Germline CDR1 reads SGHVS; CDR2 reads FNYEAQ. The CDR3 has 16 amino acids. The CDR3 DNA is TGTGCCAGCAGCCCAAGGGGACAGGGTAAACGAAACGCCATATATTTT. Its protein product is CASSPRGQGKRNAIYF. Supplemented by reference TRBV7-6 and TRBJ1-3, the full variable domain reads GAGVSQSPRYKVTKRGQDVALRCDPISGHVSLYWYRQALGQGPEFLTYFNYEAQQDKSGLPNDRFSAERPEGSISTLTIQRTEQRDSAMYRCASSPRGQGKRNAIYFGEGSWLTVV.

The chain carries TRBV10-2 and TRBJ1-6, with unresolved D. The V end lost 3 bases, the J end lost 1 base, and 13 bases lay between the germline ends. Germline lookup yields CDR1 WSHSY and CDR2 SAAADI. The length of the CDR3 is 17 residues. CDR3 DNA: TGCGCCAGCAGTGAATCGGTGGCGGAGTCCTATAATTCACCCCTCCACTTT. Translated: CASSESVAESYNSPLHF.

V usage is TRBV30 and J usage is TRBJ2-7; D gene ambiguous. There are 11 residues in the CDR3. Germline values: CDR1 GTSNPN, CDR2 SVGIG (reference sequence). The germline V and J ends were trimmed by 0 bases and 4 bases, with 4 bases remaining between them. CDR3 in amino acids: CAWSVRYEQYF. CDR3 in DNA: TGTGCCTGGAGTGTTCGTTACGAGCAGTACTTC. The full variable domain, with the rest looked up from reference TRBV30 and TRBJ2-7, is SQTIHQWPATLVQPVGSPLSLECTVEGTSNPNLYWYRQAAGRGLQLLFYSVGIGQISSEVPQNLSASRPQDRQFILSSKKLLLSDSGFYLCAWSVRYEQYFGPGTRLTVT.

CDR3 loop: CASSRGTSGGTDTQYF. The CDR3 coding sequence is TGCGCCAGCAGCAGAGGGACTAGCGGGGGCACAGATACGCAGTATTTT. V usage is TRBV5-1 and J usage is TRBJ2-3; TRBD2 matches 13 bases. CDR3 length equals 16 residues. From germline, CDR1 is SGHRS and CDR2 YFSETQ. V trimming: 4 bases; J trimming: 1 base; junction bases outside the gene matches: 3. Drawing the rest from reference TRBV5-1 and TRBJ2-3, the complete variable domain is KAGVTQTPRYLIKTRGQQVTLSCSPISGHRSVSWYQQTPGQGLQFLFEYFSETQRNKGNFPGRFSGRQFSNSRSEMNVSTLELGDSALYLCASSRGTSGGTDTQYFGPGTRLTVL.

The chain has TRBV7-9 and TRBJ2-1; TRBD2 agrees at 9 bases. Germline CDR1 reads SEHNR; CDR2 reads FQNEAQ (reference sequence). This CDR3 is built from 16 residues. With 10 bases clipped from V and 8 bases from J, the junction kept 18 bases outside the gene matches. This chain's CDR3 is CATPPETSGLGHEQFF. CDR3 nucleotide sequence: TGTGCCACCCCCCCCGAGACTAGCGGATTAGGCCATGAGCAGTTCTTC.

The chain links TRBV29-1 to TRBJ1-2; 7 bases align to TRBD1. This CDR3 has 13 residues. The V gene's germline CDR1 is SQVTM and CDR2 ANQGSEA. Trimming at V came to 4 bases and at J to 13 bases, leaving 15 bases not matched to a gene. Here the CDR3 DNA reads TGCAGCGTTGTAATCCCCCCCGGGACAGTCTGCACCTTC. Amino acid sequence: CSVVIPPGTVCTF.

The gene calls are TRBV7-2 and TRBJ1-6; no definite D call. CDR3 length: 15 amino acids. Germline V gene sequence: CDR1 SGHTA, CDR2 FQGNSA. With 5 bases removed from V and 5 bases from J, the gap between germline ends came to 13 bases. The CDR3 region has the DNA TGTGCCAGCAGCGCCTCGGAGGGCGATAATTCACCCCTCCACTTT. This codes for CASSASEGDNSPLHF. Using reference TRBV7-2 and TRBJ1-6 for the parts outside the CDR3, the full variable domain is GAGVSQSPSNKVTEKGKDVELRCDPISGHTALYWYRQSLGQGLEFLIYFQGNSAPDKSGLPSDRFSAERTGGSVSTLTIQRTQQEDSAVYLCASSASEGDNSPLHFGNGTRLTVT.

The V gene is TRBV5-1, the J gene TRBJ1-4; a possible D gene is TRBD1 (6 bases). The CDR3 sequence is 15 residues long. Looked up from germline, CDR1 is SGHRS and CDR2 is YFSETQ. Deletions cut 4 bases from V and 8 bases from J, with 18 bases between. CDR3 amino acids: CASSPRQGLGEKLFF. In DNA, the CDR3 is TGCGCCAGCAGCCCCCGGCAGGGGTTGGGCGAAAAACTGTTTTTT.

This chain uses TRBV2 with TRBJ1-1; D is ambiguous. From germline, CDR1 is SNHLY and CDR2 FYNNEI. Trimming left V 1 base short and J 4 bases short, with 13 bases between. The CDR3 consists of 15 residues. The CDR3 spells CASSEEPGLSTEAFF. The CDR3 nucleotides read TGTGCCAGCAGTGAAGAACCCGGCCTGAGCACTGAAGCTTTCTTT.

The chain carries TRBV6-6 and TRBJ2-1; a possible D gene is TRBD1 (6 bases). CDR1 is MNHNY, CDR2 SVGAGI, per germline (reference sequence). Trimming stripped 6 bases from V and 9 bases from J, with 18 bases between. The CDR3 contains 14 residues. The CDR3 region is CASRKYREGREQFF. The CDR3 DNA reads TGTGCCAGCAGGAAATACAGGGAAGGGCGTGAGCAGTTCTTC.

The V call is TRBV6-2 or TRBV6-3, the J call TRBJ1-1; 10 bases are a match to TRBD1. CDR1 and CDR2 (germline): MNHEY, SVGEGT. The CDR3 length is 15 residues. J lost 3 bases, V lost 5 bases, and 6 bases had no gene match. This chain's CDR3 is CASSDLGTGDTEAFF. CDR3 nucleotides: TGTGCCAGCAGTGATCTCGGGACAGGGGACACTGAAGCTTTCTTT.

V usage is TRBV30 and J usage is TRBJ1-1; D remains ambiguous. V shed 4 bases and J shed 8 bases, with 14 bases lying between them. CDR1 GTSNPN and CDR2 SVGIG come from the germline V gene (reference sequence). The CDR3 consists of 12 residues. Written as DNA, the CDR3 is TGTGCCTGGATGGTTCGGGCAACCGAAGCTTTCTTT. This translates into CAWMVRATEAFF.

This chain connects TRBV6-4 to TRBJ2-7; D might be TRBD2 (5 bases). The CDR3 is made up of 12 amino acids. From germline, CDR1 is MRHNA and CDR2 SNTAGT. Deletions cut 7 bases from V and 0 bases from J, with 7 bases between. This CDR3 is CASNRDSYEQYF. The CDR3 bases are TGTGCCAGCAACCGGGACTCCTACGAGCAGTACTTC.

J is TRBJ1-1 and V is TRBV19, with 9 bases lining up with TRBD1. CDR3 length: 20 amino acids. CDR1 is LNHDA, CDR2 SQIVND, per germline (reference sequence). The trim removed 5 bases at V and 5 bases at J, leaving 24 bases unmatched. The CDR3 spells CASSLRGIGWGTGKITEAFF. The CDR3 region has the DNA TGTGCCAGTAGTTTGCGGGGGATCGGGTGGGGGACAGGGAAGATTACTGAAGCTTTCTTT.

V and J are TRBV4-1 and TRBJ1-5; a weak D match, TRBD1 (6 bases). The CDR3 loop spans 17 amino acids. Trimming took 1 base from V and 3 from J, leaving 16 bases between them. Germline CDR1 reads MGHRA; CDR2 reads YSYEKL. CDR3 protein: CASSQVAGAEVNQPQHF. In DNA, the CDR3 is TGCGCCAGCAGCCAAGTGGCAGGGGCGGAGGTCAATCAGCCCCAGCATTTT.

The chain has TRBV7-9 and TRBJ2-1; D possibly uses TRBD1 or TRBD2 (5 bases each). CDR3 length: 13 amino acids. CDR1 is SEHNR, CDR2 FQNEAQ, per germline (reference sequence). Trimming left V 4 bases short and J 8 bases short, with 12 bases between. The chain's CDR3 is CASSSGSAYEQFF. CDR3 bases: TGTGCCAGCAGCTCAGGGAGCGCCTATGAGCAGTTCTTC.

The chain combines TRBV9 with TRBJ1-1, with D hard to call. Trimming shortened V by 0 bases and J by 7 bases, and 13 bases separated the two germline ends. The CDR3 extends over 14 amino acids. Germline V gives CDR1 SGDLS, CDR2 YYNGEE. CDR3 DNA: TGTGCCAGCAGCGTAGGGAACGCTGGTATTGAAGCTTTCTTT. This sequence encodes CASSVGNAGIEAFF.

The chain employs TRBV4-2 and TRBJ1-2, with D hard to call. Looked up from germline, CDR1 is LGHNA and CDR2 is YNFKEQ. The CDR3 runs 14 residues. The V end was cut by 4 bases, the J end by 5 bases, with 14 bases between. Here the CDR3 DNA reads TGTGCCAGCAGCCCCGGTGTGAGCCCTTATGGCTACACCTTC. This sequence encodes CASSPGVSPYGYTF.

The chain has TRBV2 and TRBJ1-2, with D uncertain. Germline CDR1 SNHLY, CDR2 FYNNEI. The CDR3 loop spans 12 amino acids. The V gene lost 5 bases and the J gene lost 6 bases, with 10 bases spanning the gap. CDR3 residues: CASSILGNGYTF. In DNA, the CDR3 is TGTGCCAGCAGTATACTTGGCAATGGCTACACCTTC.

This chain uses TRBV7-9 with TRBJ1-2, with D possibly matching TRBD1 (5 bases). Trimming took off 5 bases at V and 0 bases at J, with 16 bases between the two ends. Germline V gene lookup returns CDR1 SEHNR and CDR2 FQNEAQ (reference sequence). This CDR3 spans 16 amino acids. CDR3 amino acids: CASSLLPGRTNYGYTF. Here the CDR3 DNA reads TGTGCCAGCAGCCTACTTCCGGGACGGACTAACTATGGCTACACCTTC.

The chain uses TRBV6-2 or TRBV6-3 and TRBJ2-1; D not certain. CDR1 MNHEY and CDR2 SVGEGT come from the germline V gene. V was cut by 2 bases and J by 7 bases, with 6 bases left in between. This CDR3 region has 12 residues. The CDR3 bases are TGTGCCAGCAGTTACCCCCGGAATGAGCAGTTCTTC. Amino acids: CASSYPRNEQFF.

J is TRBJ2-3 and V is TRBV5-4; 8 bases map to TRBD2. V lost 4 bases and J lost 2; bases outside the gene matches: 6. There are 15 residues in the CDR3. The germline CDR1 and CDR2 sequences are SGHNT and YYREEE (reference sequence). CDR3 in DNA: TGTGCCAGCAGCCCCGGGGGGGCCCTCACAGATACGCAGTATTTT. It encodes CASSPGGALTDTQYF.

The V gene is TRBV5-5, the J gene TRBJ2-1; D gene unclear. The CDR3 is made up of 18 amino acids. The V gene lost 0 bases and the J gene lost 1 base, with 17 bases spanning the gap. The germline gives CDR1 SGHKS, CDR2 YYEKEE (reference sequence). CDR3 bases: TGTGCCAGCAGCTTGGTCTTTATTCGAAGGGCATCCTACAATGAGCAGTTCTTC. Translated, it gives CASSLVFIRRASYNEQFF. Full variable domain (rest looked up from reference TRBV5-5 and TRBJ2-1): DAGVTQSPTHLIKTRGQQVTLRCSPISGHKSVSWYQQVLGQGPQFIFQYYEKEERGRGNFPDRFSARQFPNYSSELNVNALLLGDSALYLCASSLVFIRRASYNEQFFGPGTRLTVL.

Comment on this clone: The germline gene is not matched at one end of the junction; a read error may be the cause. The V call is TRBV18, the J call TRBJ2-3, with a tentative D call TRBD2 (5 bases). The CDR3 consists of 15 residues. Germline V lookup: CDR1 KGHSH, CDR2 LQKENI. The CDR3 sequence is CASSPRSSGEDTQYF. The CDR3 DNA reads as TGTGCCAGCTCTCCACGCTCGTCTGGGGAGGATACGCAGTATTTT.